This TCR beta chain was captured by sequencing in a study of blood T cell repertoires in COVID-19 (dated by TCRdb to 2018 to 2020). Some background on the complete study: Collaborator samples came from the United States, Italy and Spain and covered acute and convalescent phases of COVID-19. The prospective study material was composed of cDNA or gDNA derived from T cells, B-cell-depleted T cells, or PBMCs. Deeply sampled blood TCRbeta repertoires from subjects exposed to, actively infected with, or recovered from COVID-19 were included in the dataset. The repertoires were released in a freely available public database meant as a resource for research on the immune response to SARS-CoV-2. The samples were drawn from the first 160 participants of the ongoing ImmuneRACE study and from over a thousand subjects provided by 6 global collaborators. Nearly every sample came with metadata listing a de-identified subject ID, COVID-19 status, age in years and sex. Where available, HLA class I and class II types were obtained from metadata supplied by the sample provider rather than from assay-based typing. Results and caveats for the whole study, not just this receptor: The quantity of clinical and demographic metadata differed by source and by participant and was supplied without curation.

At one collaborating source in Seattle, patients were enrolled during active infection and were followed longitudinally through the course of disease. Each collaborating institution followed its own protocols to collect whole blood in K2EDTA tubes. Collaborator samples were shipped for TCRbeta analysis as frozen whole blood, isolated PBMCs, or DNA extracted from either sample type. Looking up the germline V gene yields CDR1 KGHSH and CDR2 LQKENI. V is pared back by 5 bases and J by 0 bases, with 14 bases lying between the germline termini. The CDR3 measures 16 amino acids from cysteine to phenylalanine. Only CDR3 DNA remains: 48 bases, in frame from the first base. TCRbeta CDR3 regions were amplified from genomic DNA by means of the immunoSEQ Assay, a bias-controlled multiplex PCR. The paper's data handling went like this. The number of nucleated cells in each sample was estimated from the amplification of reference gene primers within the assay. Sequence reads were collapsed and filtered to measure the absolute abundance of every unique TCRbeta CDR3 rearrangement. For each sample, productive Simpson clonality was calculated as the square root of Simpson's diversity index over productive rearrangements. What TCRdb holds here is the immuneACCESS table cut down to in-frame rearrangements. Part of the clones is not present; checked against another copy, under half of the missing clones reflect an unresolved V gene, and the others are unexplained. V and J calls and clone size are copied from that table; D and trimming were computed from the DNA. The sample table records roughly 410,000 clones; about 89% of these occur just once. The ten largest clones capture around 1.5% of the sample.

This clone occurred a few times. The antigen this receptor binds is unknown. There are no base qualities to consult, and no much larger clone falls within one base. This chain is built from TRBV18 and TRBJ1-3, with the identity of the D gene unclear. Specimen: peripheral blood. The receptor was isolated from a woman in her thirties or forties with COVID-19, enrolled during active disease. The CDR3 in this case is CASSSGVDLSGNTIYF. The DNA is as follows: TGTGCCAGCTCATCCGGGGTAGACCTCTCTGGAAACACCATATATTTT.